The clone carrying this T cell receptor beta chain was observed once. Its target is not known. This sample was included in a study of OX40 agonist ivuxolimab in advanced cancers. Background on the study: Dose-escalation patients were diagnosed with hepatocellular carcinoma, melanoma, renal cell cancer or head and neck cancer.

Trimming took 2 bases from V and 5 from J, leaving 10 bases between them. From germline, CDR1 is LGHNA and CDR2 YNFKEQ. This CDR3 has 14 residues. Sequencing used immunoSEQ multiplex PCR; TCRdb keeps in-frame clones, though not all of them. The data contain some 30,000 clones, around 90% of them singletons. General study points: The study did not work out the antigen specificity of the expanded peripheral T cells. CD8+ T cells (on average) carried more expanded clones than CD4+ T cells. Among the lowest peripheral clonal expansion occurred in 0.1-3.0 mg/kg partial responders.

The clonotype was recovered from an adult with an advanced solid tumor such as melanoma, head and neck, liver or kidney cancer. The gene calls are TRBV4-2 and TRBJ2-1; no firm D call. This material consisted of CD4+ or CD8+ T cells sorted from blood, taken in a trial of the OX40 agonist ivuxolimab. DNA of the CDR3: TGTGCCAGCAGCCAAAATTGGGCAGACAATGAGCAGTTCTTC. Translated, it gives CASSQNWADNEQFF.